Each of the 5 T cell receptor beta chains below was sequenced from the same sample in a study of blood T cell repertoires in COVID-19. The table came from immunoSEQ multiplex PCR; TCRdb's copy has only in-frame clones and leaves some out. The sample has 350,000 to 400,000 clones, around 87% seen once. Specimen: PBMCs or T cells enriched from blood (not recorded which). Receptors were obtained from a man aged 18 to 30 who had recovered from COVID-19.

This clone has just one count. The chain employs TRBV10-3 and TRBJ1-1; D gene uncertain. The V and J ends lost 5 bases and 8 bases respectively, with 9 bases between them. CDR1 and CDR2 from the germline V gene are ENHRY and SYGVKD. The CDR3 totals 11 residues. The CDR3 here is CAISRTGEAFF. The CDR3 DNA reads as TGTGCCATCAGTCGGACTGGGGAAGCTTTCTTT.

This clone came up once. The chain has TRBV7-9 and TRBJ1-1; perhaps TRBD1 as D (6 bases). V lost 4 bases and J 1 base, leaving 16 bases between the germline ends. The CDR3 has 16 residues. Germline V lookup: CDR1 SEHNR, CDR2 FQNEAQ (reference sequence). The chain's CDR3 is CASSSTTGTKNTEAFF. The CDR3 DNA is TGTGCCAGCAGCTCCACGACAGGTACCAAGAACACTGAAGCTTTCTTT.

The chain employs TRBV2 and TRBJ1-2; D perhaps matches TRBD1 (5 bases). The germline V gene has CDR1 SNHLY and CDR2 FYNNEI. V was cut by 1 base and J by 5 bases, with 11 bases left in between. This CDR3 has 14 amino acids. CDR3 in amino acids: CASSEGVGEYGYTF. The CDR3 nucleotides read TGTGCCAGCAGTGAAGGGGTAGGGGAATATGGCTACACCTTC.

The chain links TRBV18 to TRBJ2-3; TRBD2 matches 12 bases. The ends lost 4 bases at V and 10 bases at J; junction bases unmatched: 6. The CDR3 totals 14 residues. Germline loops: CDR1 KGHSH, CDR2 LQKENI. The CDR3 sequence is CASSLPGTSGPQYF. Written as DNA, the CDR3 is TGTGCCAGCTCACTTCCCGGGACTAGCGGGCCGCAGTATTTT.

The rearrangement uses TRBV9 and TRBJ2-3; D call uncertain. This CDR3 spans 11 amino acids. The V end was cut by 0 bases, the J end by 9 bases, with 5 bases between. Germline V gene data show CDR1 as SGDLS and CDR2 as YYNGEE. The CDR3 loop is CASSVDETQYF. CDR3 bases: TGTGCCAGCAGCGTAGATGAGACGCAGTATTTT.